This entry features one T cell receptor beta chain sequence. The antigen is undetermined. The CDR3 runs to 15 residues. V was cut by 1 base and J by 3 bases, with 10 bases left in between. Germline values: CDR1 SGHTA, CDR2 FQGNSA. This sample is part of a study of cytomegalovirus exposure and HLA in healthy donors. Study-wide points: A prior analysis recorded that most TCR beta V segments were productive about 90% or about 30% of the time.

PCR involved 60 Vbeta and 13 Jbeta primers. Profiled with immunoSEQ multiplex PCR; TCRdb holds only in-frame clones, not every one. This repertoire shows 300,000 or so clones, about 83% found once; its top ten account for roughly 2%. The gene calls are TRBV7-2 and TRBJ1-5, with a weak D call TRBD1 (6 bases). This TCR came from a woman in her thirties or forties in good health and CMV-seropositive. Material for sequencing was PBMCs. DNA of the CDR3: TGTGCCAGCAGCTTAGTTGGACAGAACAATCAGCCCCAGCATTTT. Its protein is CASSLVGQNNQPQHF.